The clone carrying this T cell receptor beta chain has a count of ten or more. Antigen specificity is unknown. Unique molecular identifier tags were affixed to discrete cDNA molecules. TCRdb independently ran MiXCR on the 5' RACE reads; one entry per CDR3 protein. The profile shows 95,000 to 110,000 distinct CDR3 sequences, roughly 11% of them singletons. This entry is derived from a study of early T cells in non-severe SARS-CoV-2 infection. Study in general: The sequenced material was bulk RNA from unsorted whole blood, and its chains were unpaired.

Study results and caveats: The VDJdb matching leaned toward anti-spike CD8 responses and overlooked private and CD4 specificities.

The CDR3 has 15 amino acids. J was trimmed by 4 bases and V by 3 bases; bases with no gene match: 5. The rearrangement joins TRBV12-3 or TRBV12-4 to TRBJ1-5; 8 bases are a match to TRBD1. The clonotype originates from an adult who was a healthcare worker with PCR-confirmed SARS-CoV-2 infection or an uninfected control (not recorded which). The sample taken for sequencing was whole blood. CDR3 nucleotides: TGTGCCAGCAGTTTGACGGACAGGGAGAATCAGCCCCAGCATTTT. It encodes CASSLTDRENQPQHF.